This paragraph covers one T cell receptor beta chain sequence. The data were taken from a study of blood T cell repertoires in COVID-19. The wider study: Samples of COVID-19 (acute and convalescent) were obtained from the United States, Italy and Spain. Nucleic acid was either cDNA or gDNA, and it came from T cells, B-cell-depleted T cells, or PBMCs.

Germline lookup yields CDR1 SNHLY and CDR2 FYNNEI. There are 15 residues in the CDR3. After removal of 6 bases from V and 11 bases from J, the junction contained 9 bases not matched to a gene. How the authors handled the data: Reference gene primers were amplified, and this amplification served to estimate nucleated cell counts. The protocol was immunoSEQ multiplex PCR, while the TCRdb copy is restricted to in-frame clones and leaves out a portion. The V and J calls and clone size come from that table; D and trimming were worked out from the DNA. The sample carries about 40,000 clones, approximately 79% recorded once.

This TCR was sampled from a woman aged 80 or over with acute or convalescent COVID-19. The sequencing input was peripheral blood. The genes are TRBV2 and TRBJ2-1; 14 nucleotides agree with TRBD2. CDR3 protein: CASSPGLAGGHQQFF. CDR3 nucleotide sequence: TGTGCCAGCAGCCCAGGACTAGCGGGAGGTCATCAGCAGTTCTTC.